This T cell receptor (beta chain) comes out of a study of T cells in localized non-small cell lung cancer (dated by TCRdb to about 2020). About the investigation overall: T cell repertoires of about 230 early-stage NSCLC patients were analyzed, with tumors being compared against uninvolved tumor-adjacent lungs. The cohort was made up of about 240 treatment-naive NSCLC patients whose localized lung tumors had been resected. The mean age of the NSCLC patients was 50 to 85 years, with roughly 120 men and 85 to 110 women.

TCR beta CDR3 regions were sequenced from DNA using the immunoSEQ Assay. Turning to the authors' computational methods: T cell density was computed as TCR beta template counts normalized to usable DNA estimated by amplifying housekeeping genes. Using the preseqR package, richness was estimated by extrapolating to 120,000 templates for tissue samples and 400,000 templates for PBMC samples. Clonality was defined as one minus Pielou's evenness. Tissue-enriched TCRs were identified through differential abundance testing performed on productive amino-acid clonotypes, with a minimum total count of 5 and an alpha of 0.1. The Jaccard Index and the Morisita Overlap Index were used to measure repertoire overlap between compartments. GLIPH grouped TCR beta CDR3s together with public tetramer-defined viral CDR3s, and a viral motif had to include at least three viral sequences and also show V-gene enrichment. As stored in TCRdb, this immuneACCESS dataset retains in-frame rearrangements with V and J assigned. A fraction of the clones does not appear; measured against another copy, unresolved V genes explain less than half of the discrepancy, and the remainder lacks a known reason. The V and J calls and clone size are taken from that table; D and trimming were inferred from the DNA. A total of about 13,000 clones appear in this sample, under 30% of them only once. The ten largest account for around 6.7% of the sample.

Overall study outcomes, separate from this receptor: A median of roughly 60 of the top 100 tumor clones were detected in paired uninvolved adjacent lung, and 28 of these tumor clones were also found among the top 100 clones of the paired uninvolved adjacent lung. Since the design was exploratory, TCR variables were selected using unadjusted p-values with no false-discovery rate correction. Longer overall survival was associated with higher blood T cell density, whereas shorter survival was associated with higher adjacent-lung clonality. Uninvolved tumor-adjacent lung showed the highest T cell clonality, higher than tumor, which suggests more focused antigenic responses in the uninvolved tumor-adjacent lung. Because multi-region tumor sequencing was not performed, intratumor heterogeneity could not be ruled out.

At diagnosis, tumor, uninvolved tumor-adjacent lung and peripheral blood were collected and then preserved as a mix of FFPE and fresh-frozen material. As to this clone: Its cognate antigen has yet to be identified. No much larger clonotype is one base removed from it; base qualities were not supplied.

Measured from the cysteine to the phenylalanine, the CDR3 is 15 residues long. Just the 45-base CDR3 DNA is kept, in frame starting at base 1. V and J are truncated by 4 bases and 0 bases respectively, leaving an intervening sequence of 10 bases. CDR1 and CDR2 (SGHRS, YFSETQ) derive from the germline V gene. The source of this sequence is a female donor older than 55 with stage I lung adenocarcinoma. The input for sequencing was lung tumor tissue, taken before any cancer treatment. The chain couples TRBV5-1 to TRBJ1-4; matching of 6 bases hints at TRBD1 as the D gene. In nucleotide form, the sequence is TGCGCCAGCAGCGGATCAGGGGCAACTAATGAAAAACTGTTTTTT. This gives the protein CASSGSGATNEKLFF. Supplemented by the reference TRBV5-1 and TRBJ1-4 proteins around the CDR3, the complete variable domain is KAGVTQTPRYLIKTRGQQVTLSCSPISGHRSVSWYQQTPGQGLQFLFEYFSETQRNKGNFPGRFSGRQFSNSRSEMNVSTLELGDSALYLCASSGSGATNEKLFFGSGTQLSVL.